This T cell receptor beta chain was sequenced for a study of immune heterogeneity within non-small cell lung tumors. Germline loops: CDR1 SGHDN, CDR2 FVKESK. The CDR3 extends over 13 amino acids. Points from the study as a whole: Multiple tumor sites within a patient showed recurrence of identical dominant CDR3 beta clonotypes; site-unique high-frequency clones were present as well.

Note on this clonotype: The antigen is not known. A much larger clone lies one base from this, so it may be a read error.

The starting template was genomic DNA from bulk tumor, 450 to 650 ng per sample. Several far-apart biopsies were taken per primary tumor during surgery. Each patient presented with untreated, newly diagnosed non-small cell lung cancer and received curative surgery. Multiplex PCR was performed with 32 V and 13 J primers, and it amplified TCR beta CDR3. TCRdb reanalysed the multiplex PCR reads using MiXCR and keeps one entry per CDR3 protein. The sample has 3,500 to 5,500 distinct CDR3 sequences; around a fifth are singletons. This receptor was identified in a man in his 70s with non-small cell lung cancer. The chain links TRBV14 to TRBJ2-3, with TRBD1 matching over 7 bases. The sample comprised lung tumor tissue. The chain's CDR3 is CAISLTGTDTQYF. The CDR3 bases are TGTGCCATCAGCCTGACAGGGACAGATACGCAGTATTTT.